The source of this T cell receptor beta chain is a study of graft-versus-host responses after intestinal transplantation. Overall study context: Recipients had transplants, and these were multivisceral, liver-intestinal, or isolated intestinal.

Method: immunoSEQ multiplex PCR; TCRdb's copy keeps in-frame clones and lacks some. The sample holds 130,000 or so clones, just over 90% seen once. Notes on this clone: What it binds is unknown.

The study's findings and limits: GvH clones occurred in recipient marrow; some first appeared in ileum or blood.

J gave up 7 bases and V 6 bases, and 3 bases lay outside the gene matches. This CDR3 comprises 13 residues. Germline-derived CDR1 and CDR2 are LNHDA and SQIVND (reference sequence). Here the sequenced sample was unstimulated CD4+ T cells sorted from spleen or lymph node cells, taken before intestinal transplant. The receptor was isolated from a human donor who received an intestinal transplant. V and J are TRBV19 and TRBJ1-6, with 7 bases lining up with TRBD1. Here the CDR3 reads CASRGQINSPLHF. The CDR3 DNA reads TGTGCCAGTAGGGGACAGATAAATTCACCCCTCCACTTT.